Sequencing of this T cell receptor (beta chain) was carried out in a study of blood T cells in healthy people across ages. The study, taken as a whole, reports: The unknown donor CMV status may have confounded expanded clonotype changes.

This clonotype was seen just once. Its target is not known. An end of the junction differs from the germline gene, which may be a read error. Germline V CDR1 and CDR2: LGHDT, YNNKEL (reference sequence). The CDR3 is 17 residues long. Next came a second PCR, run for roughly 6 to 11 cycles, which used a sample-barcoded 5' primer along with a J-beta primer mix. Every cDNA was tagged by a template-switch adaptor with 12 random nucleotides. TCRdb called the 5' RACE reads again in MiXCR, with one record for every CDR3 protein. The sample lists over 950,000 distinct CDR3 sequences, roughly 51% seen once, with around a fifth in the top ten.

Sequencing was done on a sample of blood. This rearrangement joins TRBV3-1 to TRBJ1-1; 9 bases match TRBD1. The clonotype comes from a woman aged 60-70 years in good health. The CDR3 DNA is TGTGCCAGCACCCCTTATGACAGGGGGAGAATGAACACTAAAGCTTTCTTT. It codes for CASTPYDRGRMNTKAFF.